This T cell receptor beta chain appears in the sequencing data of a study of response to subunit inactivated influenza vaccine. TCRdb used MiXCR to reprocess the RT-PCR reads, holding one entry per CDR3 protein. The table shows roughly 620,000 distinct CDR3 sequences, with over 9% occurring only once. CDR1 is SGHTA and CDR2 is FQGNSA in the germline V gene. The V segment lost 1 base and the J segment 5 bases; nucleotides outside the gene matches: 5. The CDR3 has 15 amino acids. These records were also assigned to another study, of T cells expressing NK-cell markers. That source notes: 5'RACE template switching with UMIs produced the TCR beta cDNA.

This clonotype was obtained from a man aged 50 or older who received an inactivated influenza vaccine. The V and J genes are TRBV7-2 and TRBJ2-1, with 7 bases lining up with TRBD2. The specimen was PBMCs from blood, collected on the day of vaccination. CDR3 in DNA: TGTGCCAGCAGCTTAGGGGACTACGTAAACAATGAGCAGTTCTTC. Translated, it gives CASSLGDYVNNEQFF.